These 25 T cell receptor beta chains were all obtained from the same sample, sequenced in a study of Tregs in tolerant kidney transplant recipients (dated 2019 in TCRdb). Libraries came from the immunoSEQ multiplex PCR assay. This is the immuneACCESS table as TCRdb keeps it, with only in-frame sequences that have V and J called. A part of the clones is gone; compared with another copy, unresolved V genes explain less than half, and the rest is unexplained. The sample table lists some 68,000 clones, roughly 89% of them with a count of one. Approximately 4% of the sample lies in the top ten. The source material was CD4+ T cells from blood. The receptors were sampled from a human donor in good health.

This chain uses TRBV7-2 with TRBJ2-1, with D tentatively TRBD2 (6 bases). The CDR3 runs to 12 residues. Germline V gene lookup returns CDR1 SGHTA and CDR2 FQGNSA. Trimming took 5 bases from V and 10 from J, leaving 12 bases between them. The CDR3 DNA sequence: TGTGCCAGCAGCCCGGGACTGGTGGAGCAGTTCTTC. Protein sequence: CASSPGLVEQFF.

DNA for the CDR3: TGCAGCGTTGAACCAACTATTGATGGCTACACCTTC. It codes for CSVEPTIDGYTF. The rearrangement uses TRBV29-1 and TRBJ1-2; D call uncertain. The CDR3 is made up of 12 amino acids. Germline CDR1 and CDR2: SQVTM and ANQGSEA. Trimming removed 2 bases at V and 6 bases at J, with 10 bases between. Drawing the rest from reference TRBV29-1 and TRBJ1-2, the complete variable domain is SAVISQKPSRDICQRGTSLTIQCQVDSQVTMMFWYRQQPGQSLTLIATANQGSEATYESGFVIDKFPISRPNLTFSTLTVSNMSPEDSSIYLCSVEPTIDGYTFGSGTRLTVV.

The chain uses TRBV9 and TRBJ2-5, with D perhaps matching TRBD1 (5 bases). Germline V gives CDR1 SGDLS, CDR2 YYNGEE. Trimming shortened V by 7 bases and J by 4 bases, and 20 bases separated the two germline ends. The CDR3 runs 15 residues. The CDR3, as DNA: TGTGCCAGCTCCGCAACGGGTCAGGGCTCAGAGACCCAGTACTTC. Its translation: CASSATGQGSETQYF.

The chain recombines TRBV19 with TRBJ2-7; 16 positions agree with TRBD2. Trimming removed 9 bases from V and 2 bases from J; junction bases left unmatched: 10. The CDR3 consists of 17 residues. Germline lookup yields CDR1 LNHDA and CDR2 SQIVND (reference sequence). The CDR3 loop is CASSIKGTSGGAYEQYF. CDR3 in DNA: TGTGCCAGCTCAATAAAGGGGACTAGCGGGGGGGCCTACGAGCAGTACTTC. The whole variable domain, remainder taken from reference TRBV19 and TRBJ2-7, is DGGITQSPKYLFRKEGQNVTLSCEQNLNHDAMYWYRQDPGQGLRLIYYSQIVNDFQKGDIAEGYSVSREKKESFPLTVTSAQKNPTAFYLCASSIKGTSGGAYEQYFGPGTRLTVT.

The chain uses TRBV6-1 and TRBJ2-3; D is perhaps TRBD1 or TRBD2 (5 bases each). Trimming shortened V by 7 bases and J by 7 bases, and 15 bases separated the two germline ends. Germline values: CDR1 MNHNS, CDR2 SASEGT. The CDR3 sequence is 13 residues long. CDR3 nucleotides: TGTGCCAGCATCGGGGCCCCGCGGTATACGCAGTATTTT. It is translated as CASIGAPRYTQYF.

This chain links TRBV5-6 with TRBJ2-1; the D is unclear. The CDR3 is 12 residues long. V was cut by 2 bases and J by 7 bases, with 7 bases left in between. The germline gives CDR1 SGHDT, CDR2 YYEEEE. The CDR3 is CASSFTENEQFF. CDR3 coding DNA: TGTGCCAGCAGCTTTACAGAAAATGAGCAGTTCTTC.

This chain uses TRBV30 with TRBJ1-2; D not resolved. This CDR3 is built from 8 residues. The V gene's germline CDR1 is GTSNPN and CDR2 SVGIG (reference sequence). CDR3: CALYGYTF. The CDR3, as DNA: TGTGCTTTGTATGGCTACACCTTC.

The V gene is TRBV7-2, the J gene TRBJ2-7; TRBD2 might be the D (6 bases). The V end was cut by 0 bases, the J end by 6 bases, with 24 bases between. The CDR3 covers 18 residues. Per germline, CDR1 SGHTA and CDR2 FQGNSA. CDR3 amino acids: CASSLALQWRGPTGEQYF. As DNA, the CDR3 is TGTGCCAGCAGCTTAGCGCTTCAATGGCGGGGACCAACGGGCGAGCAGTACTTC.

The chain carries TRBV7-8 and TRBJ1-5, with D possibly matching TRBD1 (5 bases). The CDR3 is made up of 14 amino acids. V was shortened by 4 bases and J by 3 bases, with 10 bases between the two germline ends. The germline CDR1 and CDR2 sequences are SGHVS and FQNEAQ. The CDR3 nucleotides read TGTGCCAGCAGCTCTGACAGCCCCAATCAGCCCCAGCATTTT. It encodes CASSSDSPNQPQHF.

The V and J genes are TRBV18 and TRBJ1-1; tentative D call: TRBD1 (6 bases). The germline gives CDR1 KGHSH, CDR2 LQKENI. Trimming took off 6 bases at V and 9 bases at J, with 11 bases between the two ends. The CDR3 contains 11 residues. The CDR3 reads CASSQDRKAFF. In nucleotides, the CDR3 is TGTGCCAGCTCTCAGGACAGAAAAGCTTTCTTT. The full variable domain, in which reference TRBV18 and TRBJ1-1 provide the parts outside the CDR3, is NAGVMQNPRHLVRRRGQEARLRCSPMKGHSHVYWYRQLPEEGLKFMVYLQKENIIDESGMPKERFSAEFPKEGPSILRIQQVVRGDSAAYFCASSQDRKAFFGQGTRLTVV.

The V and J genes are TRBV2 and TRBJ1-4; TRBD1 is a possible D gene (5 bases). Germline values: CDR1 SNHLY, CDR2 FYNNEI. Trimming took off 6 bases at V and 2 bases at J, with 10 bases between the two ends. The length of the CDR3 is 14 residues. Here the CDR3 reads CASRRQMTNEKLFF. The CDR3 coding sequence is TGTGCCAGCAGACGACAGATGACTAATGAAAAACTGTTTTTT.

The rearrangement links TRBV21-1 to TRBJ2-5; the D segment call TRBD2 is taken from the table without a DNA check. TRBV21-1 is a pseudogene locus. The CDR3 extends over 17 amino acids. The CDR3 is CASSKIRGGHWEETQYF. CDR3 nucleotide sequence: TGTGCCAGCAGCAAAATCCGGGGGGGACACTGGGAAGAGACCCAGTACTTC.

The gene calls are TRBV6-5 and TRBJ2-5; 9 bases agree with TRBD1. The trim removed 5 bases at V and 5 bases at J, leaving 9 bases unmatched. The CDR3 runs to 15 residues. CDR1 and CDR2 from the germline V gene are MNHEY and SVGAGI. Here the CDR3 DNA reads TGTGCCAGCAGTCGTCCCGGGACAGGGAGCGAGACCCAGTACTTC. It encodes CASSRPGTGSETQYF.

Only a few counts were recorded for this clone. Other DNA sequences in the sample encode the same CDR3. V is TRBV29-1 and J is TRBJ1-2, with D perhaps matching TRBD1 (6 bases). CDR1 and CDR2 (germline): SQVTM, ANQGSEA. This CDR3 has 13 amino acids. CDR3 amino acids: CSTVGGPNYGYTF. The CDR3 DNA is TGCAGTACCGTCGGGGGGCCTAACTATGGCTACACCTTC.

The chain joins TRBV4-2 to TRBJ2-3; no firm D call. The CDR3 is 14 amino acids. V lost 0 bases, J lost 8 bases, and 12 bases lay in between. The germline V gene encodes CDR1 LGHNA and CDR2 YNFKEQ. The CDR3 DNA is TGTGCCAGCAGCCAAGATTTCGCCCTCCGTACGCAGTATTTT. It codes for CASSQDFALRTQYF.

V usage is TRBV7-2 and J usage is TRBJ2-7; 10 nucleotides line up with TRBD2. Germline CDR1 SGHTA, CDR2 FQGNSA. The junction had 3 bases not matched to a gene; V was cut back by 3 bases and J by 4 bases. The CDR3 is 14 amino acids. In DNA, the CDR3 is TGTGCCAGCAGCTTTGGGACTAGCGAATACGAGCAGTACTTC. The encoded protein is CASSFGTSEYEQYF.

The J gene is TRBJ2-6, the V gene TRBV11-3; tentatively, D is TRBD1 (6 bases). Trimming removed 5 bases at V and 1 base at J, with 18 bases between. This CDR3 region has 18 residues. The germline CDR1 and CDR2 sequences are SGHNT and YENEEA. CDR3 protein: CASSPGTGKVSGANVLTF. DNA for the CDR3: TGTGCCAGCAGCCCGGGCACAGGGAAGGTATCTGGGGCCAACGTCCTGACTTTC.

The V and J genes are TRBV7-2 and TRBJ2-1, with a tentative D call TRBD2 (5 bases). Trimming took off 2 bases at V and 5 bases at J, with 13 bases between the two ends. From germline, CDR1 is SGHTA and CDR2 FQGNSA. The CDR3 runs to 15 residues. The CDR3: CASSLRGIPNNEQFF. CDR3 coding DNA: TGTGCCAGCAGCTTAAGAGGGATTCCCAACAATGAGCAGTTCTTC.

The V call is TRBV6-1, the J call TRBJ2-7, with TRBD1 matching 9 bases. Per germline, CDR1 MNHNS and CDR2 SASEGT. The CDR3 consists of 14 residues. The trim removed 2 bases at V and 6 bases at J, leaving 5 bases unmatched. This CDR3 reads CASSERDRVSEQYF. The DNA for the CDR3 is TGTGCCAGCAGTGAAAGGGACAGGGTGAGCGAGCAGTACTTC.

The chain has TRBV18 and TRBJ1-2; 7 bases match TRBD1. This CDR3 spans 14 amino acids. Germline-derived CDR1 and CDR2 are KGHSH and LQKENI. V lost 2 bases to trimming and J lost 6 bases; unmatched junction nucleotides: 6. CDR3 amino acids: CASSPRDRVDGYTF. As DNA, the CDR3 is TGTGCCAGCTCACCAAGAGACAGGGTAGATGGCTACACCTTC.

The rearrangement joins TRBV4-3 to TRBJ2-7, with a possible D match to TRBD2 (6 bases). Between the trimmed V and J ends, which lost 0 bases and 2 bases, there was a span of 20 bases. The CDR3 sequence is 18 residues long. CDR1 is LGHNA, CDR2 YSLEER, per germline. CDR3 residues: CASSQDPPGPGAAYEQYF. In nucleotides, the CDR3 is TGCGCCAGCAGCCAAGACCCTCCGGGACCGGGAGCGGCCTACGAGCAGTACTTC.

The chain has TRBV7-9 and TRBJ1-2; 9 bases match TRBD1. V shed 6 bases and J 6 bases; nucleotides not matched to a gene: 23. Germline V gene data show CDR1 as SEHNR and CDR2 as FQNEAQ (reference sequence). The CDR3 runs to 19 residues. CDR3 bases: TGTGCCAGCAGTTTGGCCCGAAGGATGACAGGGGGGGTTCTTGATGGCTACACCTTC. As protein: CASSLARRMTGGVLDGYTF.

The chain carries TRBV9 and TRBJ2-6, with a weak D call TRBD1 (6 bases). Germline CDR1 reads SGDLS; CDR2 reads YYNGEE. This CDR3 spans 17 amino acids. Trimming took 3 bases from V and 0 from J, leaving 13 bases between them. DNA of the CDR3: TGTGCCAGCAGCGCACAGGGTCTTACCTCTGGGGCCAACGTCCTGACTTTC. Amino acid sequence: CASSAQGLTSGANVLTF.

The V and J genes are TRBV7-8 and TRBJ2-1, with 9 bases matching TRBD2. CDR1 is SGHVS, CDR2 FQNEAQ, per germline. CDR3 length: 13 residues. The J segment lost 10 bases and the V segment lost 6 bases, leaving 7 bases of the junction unmatched. CDR3 sequence (DNA): TGTGCCAGCAGTAAGCGGGAGGCTGGAGAGCAGTTCTTC. Translating it yields CASSKREAGEQFF.

The chain recombines TRBV5-1 with TRBJ1-2; D is unclear. V was clipped by 4 bases and J by 4 bases, with 14 bases between them. The CDR3 loop spans 14 amino acids. CDR1 SGHRS and CDR2 YFSETQ come from the germline V gene. CDR3 region: CASSQTLGSYGYTF. The CDR3 coding sequence is TGCGCCAGCAGCCAGACGTTGGGGTCCTATGGCTACACCTTC.